This T cell receptor beta chain was captured in a study of response to subunit inactivated influenza vaccine. TCRdb independently ran MiXCR on the RT-PCR reads; one entry per CDR3 protein. The sample consists of around 790,000 distinct CDR3 sequences, 20% to 25% of them appearing once. The J segment lost 5 bases and the V segment lost 7 bases, leaving 6 bases of the junction unmatched. The CDR3 contains 14 residues. Germline loops: CDR1 ENHRY, CDR2 SYGVKD. This receptor was taken from a man aged 50-60 years who received an inactivated influenza vaccine. The V gene is TRBV10-3, the J gene TRBJ2-1; 9 bases are a match to TRBD2. The specimen was PBMCs from blood, collected more than 4 days after vaccination. The CDR3 here is CAIKSSGADNEQFF. CDR3 bases: TGTGCCATCAAGTCTAGCGGGGCTGACAATGAGCAGTTCTTC.